The T cell receptor beta chain described here comes from a study of Ad26.COV2.S vaccination and SARS-CoV-2 variants. Clones were read by immunoSEQ multiplex PCR, and TCRdb kept only the in-frame ones, dropping some. The profile covers 180,000 or so clones, with around 88% appearing a single time and 5.5% to 6% taken by the ten largest. The study's findings and limits: People who got the vaccine had more spike-specific TCR breadth than people who got placebo. Spike-specific responses of CD8+ and CD4+ T cells were reported to display substantial breadth after vaccination. Analyses of TCR breadth and depth may have underestimated total T cell responses.

Looked up from germline, CDR1 is SGHTS and CDR2 is YDEGEE. This CDR3 is built from 13 residues. The V end was cut by 1 base, the J end by 4 bases, with 6 bases between. This clone was detected only once. Its antigen is not identified. This receptor was identified in a human donor who had recovered from COVID-19. The chain is built from TRBV5-8 and TRBJ2-1; D unresolved. This sample comprised peripheral blood, obtained after recovery from COVID-19. The CDR3 coding sequence is TGTGCCAGCAGCTTGAACTCTTACAATGAGCAGTTCTTC. This codes for CASSLNSYNEQFF.